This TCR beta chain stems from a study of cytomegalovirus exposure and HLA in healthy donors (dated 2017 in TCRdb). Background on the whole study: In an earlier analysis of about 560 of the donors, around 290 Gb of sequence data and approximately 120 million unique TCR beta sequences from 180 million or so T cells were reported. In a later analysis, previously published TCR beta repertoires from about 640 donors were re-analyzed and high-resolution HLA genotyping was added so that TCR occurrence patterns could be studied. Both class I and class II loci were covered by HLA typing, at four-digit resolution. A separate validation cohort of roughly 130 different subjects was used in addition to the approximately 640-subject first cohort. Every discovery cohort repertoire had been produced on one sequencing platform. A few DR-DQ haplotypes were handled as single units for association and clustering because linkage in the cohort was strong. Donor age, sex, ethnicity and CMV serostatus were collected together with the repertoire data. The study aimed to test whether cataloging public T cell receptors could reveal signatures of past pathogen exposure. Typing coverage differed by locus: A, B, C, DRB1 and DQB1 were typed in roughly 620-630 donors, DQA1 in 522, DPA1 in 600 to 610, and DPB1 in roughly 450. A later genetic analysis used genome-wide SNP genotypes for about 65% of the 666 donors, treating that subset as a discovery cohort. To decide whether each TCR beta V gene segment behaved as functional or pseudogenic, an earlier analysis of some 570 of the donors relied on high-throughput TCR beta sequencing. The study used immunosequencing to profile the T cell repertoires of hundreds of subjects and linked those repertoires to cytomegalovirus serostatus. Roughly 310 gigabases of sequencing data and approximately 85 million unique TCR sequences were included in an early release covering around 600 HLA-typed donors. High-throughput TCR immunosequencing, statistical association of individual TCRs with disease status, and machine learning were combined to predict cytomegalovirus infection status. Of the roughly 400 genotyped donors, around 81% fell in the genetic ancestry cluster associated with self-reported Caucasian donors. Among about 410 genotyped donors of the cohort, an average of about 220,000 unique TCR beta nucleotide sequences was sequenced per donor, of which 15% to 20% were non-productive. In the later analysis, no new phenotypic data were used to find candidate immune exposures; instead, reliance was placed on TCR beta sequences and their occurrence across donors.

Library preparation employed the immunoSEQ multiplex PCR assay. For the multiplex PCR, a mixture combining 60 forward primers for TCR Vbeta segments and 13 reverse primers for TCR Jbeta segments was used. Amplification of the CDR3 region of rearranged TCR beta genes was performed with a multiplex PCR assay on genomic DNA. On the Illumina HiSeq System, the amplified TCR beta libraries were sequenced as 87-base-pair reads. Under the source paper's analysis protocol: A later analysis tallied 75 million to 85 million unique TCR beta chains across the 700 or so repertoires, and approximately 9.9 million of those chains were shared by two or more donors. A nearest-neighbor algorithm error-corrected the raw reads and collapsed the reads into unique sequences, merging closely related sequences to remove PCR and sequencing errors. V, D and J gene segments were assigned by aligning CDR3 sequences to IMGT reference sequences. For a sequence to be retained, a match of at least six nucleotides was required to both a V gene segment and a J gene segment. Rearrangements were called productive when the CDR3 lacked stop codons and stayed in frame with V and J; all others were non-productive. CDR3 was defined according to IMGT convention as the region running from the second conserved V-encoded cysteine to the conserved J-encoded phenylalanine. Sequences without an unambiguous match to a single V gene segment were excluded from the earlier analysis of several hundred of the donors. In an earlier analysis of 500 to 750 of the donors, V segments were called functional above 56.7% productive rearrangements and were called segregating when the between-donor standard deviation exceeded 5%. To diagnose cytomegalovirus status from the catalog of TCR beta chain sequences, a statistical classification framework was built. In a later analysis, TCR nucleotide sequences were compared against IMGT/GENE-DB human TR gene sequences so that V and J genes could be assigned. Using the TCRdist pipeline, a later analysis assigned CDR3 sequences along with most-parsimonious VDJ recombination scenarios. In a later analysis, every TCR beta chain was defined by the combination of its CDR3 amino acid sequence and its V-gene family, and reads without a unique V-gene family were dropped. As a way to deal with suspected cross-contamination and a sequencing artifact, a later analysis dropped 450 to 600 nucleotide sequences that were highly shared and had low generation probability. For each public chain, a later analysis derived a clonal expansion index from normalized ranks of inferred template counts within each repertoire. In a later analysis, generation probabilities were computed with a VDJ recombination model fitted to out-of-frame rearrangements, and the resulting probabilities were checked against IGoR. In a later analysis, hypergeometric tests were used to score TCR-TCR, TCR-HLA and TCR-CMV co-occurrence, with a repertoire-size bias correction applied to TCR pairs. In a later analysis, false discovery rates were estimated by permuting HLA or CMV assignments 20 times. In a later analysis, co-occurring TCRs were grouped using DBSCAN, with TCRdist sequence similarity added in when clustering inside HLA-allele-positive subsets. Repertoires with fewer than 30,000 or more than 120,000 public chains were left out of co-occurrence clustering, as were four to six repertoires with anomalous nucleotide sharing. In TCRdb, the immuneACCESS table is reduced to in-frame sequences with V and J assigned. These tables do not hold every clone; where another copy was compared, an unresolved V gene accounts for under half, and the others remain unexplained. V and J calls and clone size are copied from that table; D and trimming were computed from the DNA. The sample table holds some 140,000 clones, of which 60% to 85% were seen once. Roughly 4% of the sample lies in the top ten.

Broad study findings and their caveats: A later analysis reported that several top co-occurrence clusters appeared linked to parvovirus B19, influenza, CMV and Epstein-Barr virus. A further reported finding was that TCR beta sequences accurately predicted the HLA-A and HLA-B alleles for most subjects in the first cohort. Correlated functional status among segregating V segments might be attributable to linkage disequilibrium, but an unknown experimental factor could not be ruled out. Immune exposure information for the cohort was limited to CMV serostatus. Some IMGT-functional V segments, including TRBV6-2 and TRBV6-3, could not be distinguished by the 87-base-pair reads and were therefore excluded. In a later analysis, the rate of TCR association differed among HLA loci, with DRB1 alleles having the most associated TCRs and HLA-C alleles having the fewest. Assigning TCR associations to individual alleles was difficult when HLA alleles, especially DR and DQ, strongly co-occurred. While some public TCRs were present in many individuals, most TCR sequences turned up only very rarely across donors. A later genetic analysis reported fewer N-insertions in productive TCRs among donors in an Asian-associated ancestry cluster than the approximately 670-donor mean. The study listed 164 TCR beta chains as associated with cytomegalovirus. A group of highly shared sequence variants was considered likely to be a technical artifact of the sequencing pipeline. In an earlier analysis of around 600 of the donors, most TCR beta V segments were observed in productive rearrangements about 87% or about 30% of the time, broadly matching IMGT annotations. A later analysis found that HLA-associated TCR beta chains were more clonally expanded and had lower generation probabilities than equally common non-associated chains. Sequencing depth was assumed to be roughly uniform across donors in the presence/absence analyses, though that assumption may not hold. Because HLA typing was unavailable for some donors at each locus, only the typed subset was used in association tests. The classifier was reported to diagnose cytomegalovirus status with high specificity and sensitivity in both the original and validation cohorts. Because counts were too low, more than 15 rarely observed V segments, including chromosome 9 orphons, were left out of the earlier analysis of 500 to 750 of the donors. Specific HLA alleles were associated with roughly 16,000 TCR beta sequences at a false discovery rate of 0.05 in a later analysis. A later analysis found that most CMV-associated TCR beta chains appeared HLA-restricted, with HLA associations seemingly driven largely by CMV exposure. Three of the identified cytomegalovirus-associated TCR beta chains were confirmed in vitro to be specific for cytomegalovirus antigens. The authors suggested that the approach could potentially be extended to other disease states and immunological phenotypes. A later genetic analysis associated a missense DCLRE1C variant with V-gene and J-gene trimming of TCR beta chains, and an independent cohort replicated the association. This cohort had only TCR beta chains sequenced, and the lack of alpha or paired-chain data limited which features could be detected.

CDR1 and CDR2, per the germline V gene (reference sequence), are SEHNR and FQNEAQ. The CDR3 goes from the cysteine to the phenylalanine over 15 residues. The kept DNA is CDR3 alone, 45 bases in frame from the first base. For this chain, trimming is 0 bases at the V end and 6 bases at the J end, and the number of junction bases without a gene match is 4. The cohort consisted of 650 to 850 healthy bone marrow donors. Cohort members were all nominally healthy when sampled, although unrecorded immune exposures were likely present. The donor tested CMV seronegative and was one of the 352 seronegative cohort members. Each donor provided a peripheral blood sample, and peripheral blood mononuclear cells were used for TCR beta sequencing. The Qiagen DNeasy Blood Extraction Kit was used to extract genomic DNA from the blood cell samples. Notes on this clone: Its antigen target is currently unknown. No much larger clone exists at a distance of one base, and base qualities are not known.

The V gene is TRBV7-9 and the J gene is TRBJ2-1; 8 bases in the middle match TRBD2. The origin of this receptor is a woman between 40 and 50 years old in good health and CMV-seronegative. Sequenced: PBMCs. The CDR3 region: CASSLAGRGGNEQFF. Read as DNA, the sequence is TGTGCCAGCAGCTTAGCCGGGAGGGGAGGCAATGAGCAGTTCTTC.